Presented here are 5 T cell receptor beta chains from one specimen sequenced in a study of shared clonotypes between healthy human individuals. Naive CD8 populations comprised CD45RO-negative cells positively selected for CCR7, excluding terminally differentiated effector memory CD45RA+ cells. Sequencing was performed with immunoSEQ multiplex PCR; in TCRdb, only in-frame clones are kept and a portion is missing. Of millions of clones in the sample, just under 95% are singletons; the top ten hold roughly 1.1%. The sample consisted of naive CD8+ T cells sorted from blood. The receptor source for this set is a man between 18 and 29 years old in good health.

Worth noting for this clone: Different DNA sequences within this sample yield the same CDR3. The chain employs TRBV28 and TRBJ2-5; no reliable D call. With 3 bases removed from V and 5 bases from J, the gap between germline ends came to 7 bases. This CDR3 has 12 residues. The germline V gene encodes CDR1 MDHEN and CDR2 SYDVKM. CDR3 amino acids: CASSLLRETQYF. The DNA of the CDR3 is TGTGCCAGCAGTTTGCTACGGGAGACCCAGTACTTC. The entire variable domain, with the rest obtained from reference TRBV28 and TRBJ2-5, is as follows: DVKVTQSSRYLVKRTGEKVFLECVQDMDHENMFWYRQDPGLGLRLIYFSYDVKMKEKGDIPEGYSVSREKKERFSLILESASTNQTSMYLCASSLLRETQYFGPGTRLLVL.

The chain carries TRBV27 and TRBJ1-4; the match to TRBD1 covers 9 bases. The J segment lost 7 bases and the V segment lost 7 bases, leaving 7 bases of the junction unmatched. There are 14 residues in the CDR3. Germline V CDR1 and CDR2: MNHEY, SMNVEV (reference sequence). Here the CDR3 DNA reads TGTGCCAGCACCAGCCCGGGACAGGGTGAAAAACTGTTTTTT. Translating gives CASTSPGQGEKLFF. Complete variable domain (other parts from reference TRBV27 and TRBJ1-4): EAQVTQNPRYLITVTGKKLTVTCSQNMNHEYMSWYRQDPGLGLRQIYYSMNVEVTDKGDVPEGYKVSRKEKRNFPLILESPSPNQTSLYFCASTSPGQGEKLFFGSGTQLSVL.

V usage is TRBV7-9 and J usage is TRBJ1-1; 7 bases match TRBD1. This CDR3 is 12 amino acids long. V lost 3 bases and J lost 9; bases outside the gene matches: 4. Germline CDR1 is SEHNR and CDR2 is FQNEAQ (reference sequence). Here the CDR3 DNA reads TGTGCCAGCAGCTTGGGACAGACGAAAGCTTTCTTT. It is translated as CASSLGQTKAFF.

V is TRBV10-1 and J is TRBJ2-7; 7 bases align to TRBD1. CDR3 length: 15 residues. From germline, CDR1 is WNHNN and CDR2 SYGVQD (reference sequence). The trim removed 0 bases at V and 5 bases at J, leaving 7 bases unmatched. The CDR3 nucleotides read TGCGCCAGCAGTGAGTCTAGAGGGGGCATCGACGAGCAGTACTTC. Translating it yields CASSESRGGIDEQYF.

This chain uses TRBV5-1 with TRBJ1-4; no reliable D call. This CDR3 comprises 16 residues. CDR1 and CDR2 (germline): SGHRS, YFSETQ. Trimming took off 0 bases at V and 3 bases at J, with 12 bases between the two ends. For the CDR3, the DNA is TGCGCCAGCAGCTTGGAGTGGGCAGCTCCTAATGAAAAACTGTTTTTT. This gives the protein CASSLEWAAPNEKLFF.